This T cell receptor (beta chain) is from a study of blood T cell repertoires in COVID-19. As originally analysed: Quantification of nucleated cells was approximated via reference gene primer amplification. Profiling relied on immunoSEQ multiplex PCR, and the TCRdb table lists in-frame clones only, not all of them. D and trimming were read from the DNA, whereas the V and J calls and clone size are those reported in that table. In the table there are a few hundred thousand clones, around 91% of which are singletons. The CDR3 covers 12 residues. J gave up 12 bases and V 3 bases, and 4 bases lay outside the gene matches. Germline V gene sequence: CDR1 KGHSH, CDR2 LQKENI.

The specimen was PBMCs or T cells enriched from blood (not recorded which). The chain combines TRBV18 with TRBJ2-1, with 8 bases fitting TRBD2. The clonotype was recovered from a young woman in a cohort exposed to, infected with or recovered from COVID-19 (not recorded which). The CDR3 DNA sequence: TGTGCCAGCTCACCTAGCGGGGAAGGGCAGTTCTTC. As protein: CASSPSGEGQFF.